The 29 T cell receptor beta chains below all came from one sample that was sequenced in a study of CD8+ T cells in alopecia areata. In each case, RNA was isolated and then reverse transcribed into cDNA as the sequencing template. Only in-frame clones appear in the TCRdb table, and some are missing; sequencing was by immunoSEQ multiplex PCR. This table has roughly 70,000 clones, over 25% appearing once. This sample's treatment: oral pan-JAK inhibitor, 5-10 mg twice daily. The sample was CD8+ T cells sorted from blood, taken at week 4, from a patient treated with tofacitinib. Receptors originate from a human donor with alopecia areata.

The chain carries TRBV7-9 and TRBJ2-3, with 10 bases aligning to TRBD1. Trimming cost V 5 bases and J 4 bases; bases outside gene matches: 9. Germline lookup yields CDR1 SEHNR and CDR2 FQNEAQ (reference sequence). This CDR3 is built from 16 residues. The CDR3 DNA sequence: TGTGCCAGCAGCCAGGACAGGGGGAGCCTGGCAGATACGCAGTATTTT. Its protein is CASSQDRGSLADTQYF. Full variable domain (rest looked up from reference TRBV7-9 and TRBJ2-3): DTGVSQNPRHKITKRGQNVTFRCDPISEHNRLYWYRQTLGQGPEFLTYFQNEAQLEKSRLLSDRFSAERPKGSFSTLEIQRTEQGDSAMYLCASSQDRGSLADTQYFGPGTRLTVL.

This clone was recorded a few times. This chain connects TRBV6-1 to TRBJ2-5, with 7 bases aligning to TRBD1. Germline V CDR1 and CDR2: MNHNS, SASEGT. The CDR3 extends over 16 amino acids. The junction had 12 bases not matched to a gene; V was cut back by 3 bases and J by 5 bases. This CDR3 is CASSEDEQGRGETQYF. In nucleotides, the CDR3 is TGTGCCAGCAGTGAGGATGAACAGGGGCGAGGGGAGACCCAGTACTTC.

The chain is built from TRBV27 and TRBJ1-1, with D tentatively TRBD1 (6 bases). The germline CDR1 and CDR2 sequences are MNHEY and SMNVEV (reference sequence). The CDR3 is made up of 14 amino acids. V lost 3 bases, J lost 4 bases, and 12 bases lay in between. CDR3 protein: CASSFGGQSTEAFF. The CDR3 coding sequence is TGTGCCAGCAGTTTTGGGGGGCAAAGCACTGAAGCTTTCTTT.

There are a few counts of this clone. The chain recombines TRBV4-1 with TRBJ1-5; D remains ambiguous. Trimming shortened V by 3 bases and J by 4 bases, and 16 bases separated the two germline ends. Per the germline V gene, CDR1 is MGHRA and CDR2 is YSYEKL. This CDR3 comprises 16 residues. The CDR3 region is CASSQLPSSKNQPQHF. CDR3 bases: TGCGCCAGCAGCCAGCTTCCTTCCTCCAAGAATCAGCCCCAGCATTTT.

The gene calls are TRBV27 and TRBJ2-7, with 9 bases that match TRBD1. J gave up 7 bases and V 6 bases, and 7 bases lay outside the gene matches. The CDR3 consists of 13 residues. Germline V gene lookup returns CDR1 MNHEY and CDR2 SMNVEV (reference sequence). The CDR3: CASSGTGHLEQYF. CDR3 nucleotides: TGTGCCAGCAGCGGGACAGGGCATTTAGAGCAGTACTTC.

J is TRBJ2-7 and V is TRBV19; D not certain. CDR3 size: 12 residues. Trimming took off 3 bases at V and 6 bases at J, with 9 bases between the two ends. Germline V gene sequence: CDR1 LNHDA, CDR2 SQIVND (reference sequence). This CDR3 is CASSIVSGEQYF. In nucleotides, the CDR3 is TGTGCCAGTAGTATTGTTAGTGGCGAGCAGTACTTC.

In this sample, this clone turned up a few times. Written as DNA, the CDR3 is TGCAGCGTTAGACGGACAGGGATTTTGCAAGAGACCCAGTACTTC. This gives the protein CSVRRTGILQETQYF. The gene calls are TRBV29-1 and TRBJ2-5; TRBD1 matches at 8 bases. Germline V gene sequence: CDR1 SQVTM, CDR2 ANQGSEA. This CDR3 spans 15 amino acids. V was pared by 5 bases and J by 2 bases, with 10 bases of the junction left unmatched. The variable domain in full, completed from reference TRBV29-1 and TRBJ2-5, reads SAVISQKPSRDICQRGTSLTIQCQVDSQVTMMFWYRQQPGQSLTLIATANQGSEATYESGFVIDKFPISRPNLTFSTLTVSNMSPEDSSIYLCSVRRTGILQETQYFGPGTRLLVL.

This clone was seen a few times. V is TRBV29-1 and J is TRBJ2-2; tentatively, D is TRBD1 (5 bases). Germline values: CDR1 SQVTM, CDR2 ANQGSEA. This CDR3 has 14 amino acids. V shed 5 bases and J shed 4 bases, with 14 bases lying between them. CDR3 sequence: CSVLAGQSTGELFF. CDR3 coding DNA: TGCAGCGTTCTGGCAGGGCAGTCCACCGGGGAGCTGTTTTTT.

Remarks on this clone: In the same sample, other DNA sequences code for this CDR3. The V call is TRBV29-1, the J call TRBJ2-2; no reliable D call. CDR3 length equals 11 residues. The germline V gene encodes CDR1 SQVTM and CDR2 ANQGSEA. Trimming stripped 4 bases from V and 3 bases from J, with 3 bases between. The DNA of the CDR3 is TGCAGCGTTGTGGACACCGGGGAGCTGTTTTTT. This encodes CSVVDTGELFF.

Only a few counts were recorded for this clone. The V gene is TRBV29-1, the J gene TRBJ2-5; D perhaps matches TRBD1 (7 bases). The CDR3 runs 12 residues. Germline V gene sequence: CDR1 SQVTM, CDR2 ANQGSEA. The ends were cut back, 5 bases at V and 4 bases at J, with 11 bases in the middle. CDR3 coding DNA: TGCAGCGTTCCAGGGGGAGGAGAGACCCAGTACTTC. Residues: CSVPGGGETQYF.

This clone was observed many times. The CDR3 region has the DNA TGTGCCAGCAGGACAGGGGGCGCCCAAGAGACCCAGTACTTC. Protein: CASRTGGAQETQYF. V gene TRBV2 combines with J gene TRBJ2-5; 10 bases align to TRBD1. The V gene end was trimmed by 6 bases and the J gene end by 1 base; junction bases not matched to a gene: 2. CDR3 length: 14 amino acids. Germline CDR1 SNHLY, CDR2 FYNNEI. Full variable domain (missing parts from reference TRBV2 and TRBJ2-5): EPEVTQTPSHQVTQMGQEVILRCVPISNHLYFYWYRQILGQKVEFLVSFYNNEISEKSEIFDDQFSVERPDGSNFTLKIRSTKLEDSAMYFCASRTGGAQETQYFGPGTRLLVL.

The V call is TRBV4-1, the J call TRBJ2-5; 10 bases agree with TRBD2. Trimming at V came to 3 bases and at J to 4 bases, leaving 5 bases not matched to a gene. The CDR3 length is 15 residues. Germline V lookup: CDR1 MGHRA, CDR2 YSYEKL. DNA for the CDR3: TGCGCCAGCAGCCACGTTAGCGGGAGGCGAGAGACCCAGTACTTC. Its protein is CASSHVSGRRETQYF.

This clone has only a few counts. V and J are TRBV2 and TRBJ2-7; 10 bases map to TRBD1. The ends lost 5 bases at V and 4 bases at J; junction bases unmatched: 5. The germline CDR1 and CDR2 sequences are SNHLY and FYNNEI. The CDR3 length is 14 residues. The CDR3 spells CASSSGTGEYEQYF. DNA of the CDR3: TGTGCCAGCAGTTCCGGGACAGGGGAGTACGAGCAGTACTTC. The variable domain in full, with the rest retrieved from reference TRBV2 and TRBJ2-7, is EPEVTQTPSHQVTQMGQEVILRCVPISNHLYFYWYRQILGQKVEFLVSFYNNEISEKSEIFDDQFSVERPDGSNFTLKIRSTKLEDSAMYFCASSSGTGEYEQYFGPGTRLTVT.

A few counts support this clone. The chain links TRBV27 to TRBJ1-1, with D maybe TRBD1 (5 bases). V was trimmed by 3 bases and J by 0 bases, leaving 5 bases between them. CDR3 size: 13 residues. CDR1 MNHEY and CDR2 SMNVEV come from the germline V gene (reference sequence). CDR3 in DNA: TGTGCCAGCAGTTTGGGACTGAACACTGAAGCTTTCTTT. Amino acids: CASSLGLNTEAFF.

Only a few counts were recorded for this clone. The chain uses TRBV7-2 and TRBJ1-5; D gene uncertain. Trimming shortened V by 1 base and J by 7 bases, and 8 bases separated the two germline ends. Germline V CDR1 and CDR2: SGHTA, FQGNSA. This CDR3 region has 13 residues. CDR3 bases: TGTGCCAGCAGCTTAGGAGGTCTCCAGCCCCAGCATTTT. It yields the protein CASSLGGLQPQHF.

This clone was observed a few times. V is TRBV28 and J is TRBJ1-3; D not resolved. This CDR3 has 15 residues. V shed 2 bases and J shed 0 bases, with 8 bases lying between them. Germline V gene lookup returns CDR1 MDHEN and CDR2 SYDVKM. This CDR3 is CASSLEGNSGNTIYF. CDR3 in DNA: TGTGCCAGCAGTTTAGAGGGAAACTCTGGAAACACCATATATTTT.

In DNA form, the CDR3 reads TGCGCCAGCAGTCAATCTCCGAGCTCCTACGAGCAGTACTTC. Residues: CASSQSPSSYEQYF. This chain connects TRBV23-1 to TRBJ2-7; no definite D call. TRBV23-1 belongs to the ORF category, with a function that is uncertain. The CDR3 contains 14 residues. V lost 0 bases and J 0 bases, leaving 6 bases between the germline ends.

This clone was seen more than once but under ten times. The chain links TRBV18 to TRBJ2-2, with unresolved D. Germline V gene sequence: CDR1 KGHSH, CDR2 LQKENI. V lost 2 bases, J lost 2 bases, and 12 bases lay in between. This CDR3 spans 16 amino acids. In nucleotides, the CDR3 is TGTGCCAGCTCACCATCCGTGCAGGAAAACACCGGGGAGCTGTTTTTT. As protein: CASSPSVQENTGELFF.

Regarding this clone: The sample carries other DNA sequences with the same CDR3. This chain joins TRBV4-1 and TRBJ2-7; D remains unclear. The V gene's germline CDR1 is MGHRA and CDR2 YSYEKL. V was trimmed by 0 bases and J by 0 bases, leaving 6 bases between them. CDR3 length equals 14 residues. This chain's CDR3 is CASSQEGSSYEQYF. DNA for the CDR3: TGCGCCAGCAGCCAAGAGGGTAGCTCCTACGAGCAGTACTTC.

This rearrangement joins TRBV7-9 to TRBJ1-2, with a weak D call TRBD1 (6 bases). Germline CDR1 SEHNR, CDR2 FQNEAQ (reference sequence). The CDR3 has 13 residues. With 5 bases removed from V and 4 bases from J, the gap between germline ends came to 11 bases. The CDR3 DNA follows: TGTGCCAGCAGCCGCGGACAGCTCTATGGCTACACCTTC. It encodes CASSRGQLYGYTF.

Written as DNA, the CDR3 is TGCAGCGGAAGACTAGCGGGAGGGTACGAGCAGTACTTC. Its protein product is CSGRLAGGYEQYF. V is TRBV29-1 and J is TRBJ2-7; 14 positions agree with TRBD2. The J segment lost 4 bases and the V segment lost 7 bases, leaving 3 bases of the junction unmatched. This CDR3 has 13 amino acids. The germline CDR1 and CDR2 sequences are SQVTM and ANQGSEA.

This clone was picked up a small number of times. The V call is TRBV29-1, the J call TRBJ1-2; D call uncertain. This CDR3 is 17 amino acids long. V was trimmed by 1 base and J by 3 bases, leaving 21 bases between them. CDR1 and CDR2 (germline): SQVTM, ANQGSEA. DNA for the CDR3: TGCAGCGTTGAAGTATTAGGAAGGAGCTATAGTGACTATGGCTACACCTTC. It is translated as CSVEVLGRSYSDYGYTF.

This clone was picked up a small number of times. The rearrangement links TRBV29-1 to TRBJ2-7; D call uncertain. Germline values: CDR1 SQVTM, CDR2 ANQGSEA. Trimming left V 4 bases short and J 5 bases short, with 9 bases between. The CDR3 runs to 11 residues. The CDR3 bases are TGCAGCGTTGTTACCAAAAACGAGCAGTACTTC. Translation: CSVVTKNEQYF.

The rearrangement joins TRBV5-1 to TRBJ2-1; 10 nucleotides match TRBD1. V dropped 1 base and J dropped 4; count of bases not matched to a gene: 8. The CDR3 extends over 17 amino acids. The germline CDR1 and CDR2 sequences are SGHRS and YFSETQ. This chain's CDR3 is CASSLLSGTGAYNEQFF. CDR3 nucleotide sequence: TGCGCCAGCAGCTTGCTGAGCGGGACAGGGGCGTACAATGAGCAGTTCTTC.

V gene TRBV13 combines with J gene TRBJ2-7; 14 nucleotides match TRBD2. Germline values: CDR1 PRHDT, CDR2 FYEKMQ (reference sequence). The J segment lost 2 bases and the V segment lost 4 bases, leaving 7 bases of the junction unmatched. The CDR3 loop spans 17 amino acids. The DNA of the CDR3 is TGTGCCAGCAGCTCAGGGACTAGCGGGAGTTATACCTACGAGCAGTACTTC. It translates to CASSSGTSGSYTYEQYF. The full variable domain, rest sourced from reference TRBV13 and TRBJ2-7, is AAGVIQSPRHLIKEKRETATLKCYPIPRHDTVYWYQQGPGQDPQFLISFYEKMQSDKGSIPDRFSAQQFSDYHSELNMSSLELGDSALYFCASSSGTSGSYTYEQYFGPGTRLTVT.

V is TRBV23-1 and J is TRBJ2-1; no definite D call. TRBV23-1 is noted as an ORF with a role that remains uncertain. The CDR3 is 12 amino acids. The V end was cut by 4 bases, the J end by 4 bases, with 5 bases between. The CDR3 coding sequence is TGCGCCAGCAGTCTTCAATACAATGAGCAGTTCTTC. Protein sequence: CASSLQYNEQFF.

This sequence joins TRBV7-9 and TRBJ2-7; 11 positions match TRBD2. V was clipped by 4 bases and J by 3 bases; unmatched bases: 8. The germline gives CDR1 SEHNR, CDR2 FQNEAQ (reference sequence). This CDR3 region has 16 residues. The CDR3 sequence: CASSSSRGLAVYEQYF. The CDR3 nucleotides read TGTGCCAGCAGCTCGTCAAGGGGACTAGCGGTCTACGAGCAGTACTTC.

The chain recombines TRBV4-1 with TRBJ2-3; D gene ambiguous. The CDR3 spans 14 residues. Trimming stripped 1 base from V and 4 bases from J, with 9 bases between. Germline V gene lookup returns CDR1 MGHRA and CDR2 YSYEKL. CDR3 nucleotide sequence: TGCGCCAGCAGCCAAGTGGGCAGCTCAGATACGCAGTATTTT. It encodes CASSQVGSSDTQYF.

This chain connects TRBV5-6 to TRBJ2-7; 9 bases match TRBD1. Germline CDR1 SGHDT, CDR2 YYEEEE. Trimming at V came to 7 bases and at J to 5 bases, leaving 7 bases not matched to a gene. This CDR3 is 13 amino acids long. The CDR3 spells CASGQGTGNEQYF. The DNA for the CDR3 is TGTGCCAGCGGCCAAGGGACAGGGAACGAGCAGTACTTC.